The rows below give T cell receptor beta chains drawn from one sample of a study of blood T cell repertoires in COVID-19. The assay was immunoSEQ multiplex PCR, and TCRdb's table has in-frame clones only and misses some. The sample contains some 41,000 clones, more than 70% of which appear only once. Sequencing was carried out using peripheral blood. Receptors originate from a woman aged 70 to 79 with acute or convalescent COVID-19. Both conserved end residues are trimmed from each CDR3. Only part of the rows carry a size: once, few, many, or a class if the clone is expanded.

V	size	J	CDR3
TRBV11-2	.	TRBJ1-5	ASSLEGQSNQPQH
TRBV2	.	TRBJ1-2	ASRETTGGYYGYT
TRBV28	.	TRBJ2-5	ASSFGLAGIGQETQY
TRBV5-8	.	TRBJ2-1	ASSRSGINYNEQF
TRBV28	.	TRBJ2-7	ASRFQAGTSNDHEQY
TRBV7-9	.	TRBJ2-5	ASRGTSGVPQETQY
TRBV18	.	TRBJ2-2	ASSPGTGDTGELF
TRBV5-1	.	TRBJ2-3	ASSLVREGDTQY
TRBV5-1	.	TRBJ2-7	ASSPFGSYEQY
TRBV28	.	TRBJ1-5	ASRAQGGNQPQH
TRBV6-2/TRBV6-3	.	TRBJ1-3	ASSYSKRFGSISGNTIY
TRBV13	.	TRBJ1-3	ASSFEGTVGNTIY
TRBV29-1	few	TRBJ1-1	SVAGDRVNTEAF
TRBV19	once	TRBJ2-1	ASSNGVQASGSNDEQF
TRBV28	once	TRBJ1-2	ASSTRVTYGYT
TRBV5-4	few	TRBJ2-1	ASSQPWSSYNEQF
TRBV7-2	.	TRBJ1-5	ASSLSRTGVGQPQH
TRBV19	.	TRBJ1-4	ASSPPPLIEMF
TRBV19	few	TRBJ2-5	ASSVRISRGETQY
TRBV15	.	TRBJ2-1	ATSWLTSGSSYNEQF
TRBV7-8	.	TRBJ1-1	ASSARTGANTEAF
TRBV19	.	TRBJ1-3	ASTTGQGSNTIY